This T cell receptor beta chain was sequenced during a study of type 1 regulatory T cells. MiXCR was run by TCRdb on the reads, yielding one entry per CDR3 protein. Among some 6,000 distinct CDR3 sequences listed, roughly 27% were seen once. This clonotype appeared a few times. The antigen remains undetermined. The CDR3 runs to 11 residues. From germline, CDR1 is SQVTM and CDR2 ANQGSEA. Trimming took 7 bases from V and 2 from J; bases not matched to a gene: 2. V and J are TRBV29-1 and TRBJ2-7; TRBD1 aligns across 7 bases. The sequencing input was cultured T cells, either the whole culture or a sorted T cell fraction (not recorded which). Subset denoted: Tr1-enriched cell product generated in vitro against host alloantigens. The receptor was derived from a human donor in good health. CDR3 DNA sequence: TGCAGCGCGGGACAGCCCTACGAGCAGTACTTC. This translates into CSAGQPYEQYF.